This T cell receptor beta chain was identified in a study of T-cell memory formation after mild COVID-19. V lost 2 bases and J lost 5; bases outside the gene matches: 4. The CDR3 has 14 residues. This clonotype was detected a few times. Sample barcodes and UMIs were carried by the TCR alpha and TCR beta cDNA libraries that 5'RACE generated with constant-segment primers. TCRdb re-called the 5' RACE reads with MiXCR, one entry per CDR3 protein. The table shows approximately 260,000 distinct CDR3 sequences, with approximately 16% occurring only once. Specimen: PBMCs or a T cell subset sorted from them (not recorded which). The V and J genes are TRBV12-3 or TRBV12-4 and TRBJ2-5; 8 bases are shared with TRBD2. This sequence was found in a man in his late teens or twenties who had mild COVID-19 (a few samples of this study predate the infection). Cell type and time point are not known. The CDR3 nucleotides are TGTGCCAGCAGTTTACCGGGGGGGCGGGAGACCCAGTACTTC. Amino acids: CASSLPGGRETQYF.